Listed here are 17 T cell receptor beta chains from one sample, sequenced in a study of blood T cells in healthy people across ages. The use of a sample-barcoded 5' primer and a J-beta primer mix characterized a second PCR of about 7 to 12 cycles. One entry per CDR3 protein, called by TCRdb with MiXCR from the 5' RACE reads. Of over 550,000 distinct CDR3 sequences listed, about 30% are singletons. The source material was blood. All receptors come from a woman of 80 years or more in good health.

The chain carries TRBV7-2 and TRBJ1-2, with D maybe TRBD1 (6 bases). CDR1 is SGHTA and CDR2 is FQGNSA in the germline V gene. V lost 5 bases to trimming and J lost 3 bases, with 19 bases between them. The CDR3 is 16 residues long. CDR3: CASSPLQGAKDYGYTF. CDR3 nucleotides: TGTGCCAGCAGCCCCTTACAGGGCGCGAAGGACTATGGCTACACCTTC. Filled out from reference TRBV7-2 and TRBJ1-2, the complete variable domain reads GAGVSQSPSNKVTEKGKDVELRCDPISGHTALYWYRQSLGQGLEFLIYFQGNSAPDKSGLPSDRFSAERTGGSVSTLTIQRTQQEDSAVYLCASSPLQGAKDYGYTFGSGTRLTVV.

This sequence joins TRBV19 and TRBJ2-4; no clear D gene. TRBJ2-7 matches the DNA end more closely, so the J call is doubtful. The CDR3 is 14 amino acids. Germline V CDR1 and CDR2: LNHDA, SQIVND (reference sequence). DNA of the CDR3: TGTGCCAGTAGTATAAATCTGGACCCCCACGAGCAGTACTTC. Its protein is CASSINLDPHEQYF.

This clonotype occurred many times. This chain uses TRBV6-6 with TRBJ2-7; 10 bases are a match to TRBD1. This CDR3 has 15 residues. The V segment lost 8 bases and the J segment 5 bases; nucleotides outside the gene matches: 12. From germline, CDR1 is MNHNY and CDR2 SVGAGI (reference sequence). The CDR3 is CASGRPGQGFHEQYF. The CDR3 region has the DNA TGTGCCAGCGGACGTCCGGGACAGGGGTTCCACGAGCAGTACTTC.

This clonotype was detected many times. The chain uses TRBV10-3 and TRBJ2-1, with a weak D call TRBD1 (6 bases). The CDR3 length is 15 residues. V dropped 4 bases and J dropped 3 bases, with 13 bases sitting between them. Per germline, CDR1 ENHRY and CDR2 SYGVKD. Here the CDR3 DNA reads TGTGCCATCAGTGTATCAGGGGCGAGCTACAATGAGCAGTTCTTC. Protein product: CAISVSGASYNEQFF.

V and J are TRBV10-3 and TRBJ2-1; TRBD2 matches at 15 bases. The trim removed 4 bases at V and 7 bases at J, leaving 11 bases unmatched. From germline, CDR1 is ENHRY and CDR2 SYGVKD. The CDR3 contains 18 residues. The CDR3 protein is CAISGPRTSGRAVNEQFF. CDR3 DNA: TGTGCCATCAGTGGGCCCCGGACTAGCGGGAGGGCGGTTAATGAGCAGTTCTTC.

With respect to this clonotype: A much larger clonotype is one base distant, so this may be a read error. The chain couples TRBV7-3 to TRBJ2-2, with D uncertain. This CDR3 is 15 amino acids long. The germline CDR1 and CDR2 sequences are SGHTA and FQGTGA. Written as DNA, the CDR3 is TGTGCCCGCAGCCCCCTTGGCGCGAACACCGGGGAGCTGTTTTTT. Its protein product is CARSPLGANTGELFF. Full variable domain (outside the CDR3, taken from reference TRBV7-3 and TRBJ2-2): GAGVSQTPSNKVTEKGKYVELRCDPISGHTALYWYRQSLGQGPEFLIYFQGTGAADDSGLPNDRFFAVRPEGSVSTLKIQRTERGDSAVYLCARSPLGANTGELFFGEGSRLTVL.

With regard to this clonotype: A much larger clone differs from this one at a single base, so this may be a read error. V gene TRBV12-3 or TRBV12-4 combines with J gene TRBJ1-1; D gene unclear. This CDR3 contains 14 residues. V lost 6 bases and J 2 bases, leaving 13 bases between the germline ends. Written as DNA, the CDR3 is TGTGCCAGCAGGCAAACGAAACAAAACACTGAAGCTTTCTTT. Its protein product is CASRQTKQNTEAFF.

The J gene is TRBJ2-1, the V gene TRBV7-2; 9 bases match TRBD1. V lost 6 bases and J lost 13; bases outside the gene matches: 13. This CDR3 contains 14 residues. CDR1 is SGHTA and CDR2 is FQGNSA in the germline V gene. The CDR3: CASRLTGGSKTQFF. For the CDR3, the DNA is TGTGCCAGCAGACTGACAGGGGGGAGTAAGACCCAGTTCTTC.

The CDR3 sequence is CASTQGTVYGYTF. CDR3 nucleotides: TGTGCCAGCACCCAAGGGACAGTCTATGGCTACACCTTC. The rearrangement uses TRBV25-1 and TRBJ1-2; 7 nucleotides align to TRBD1. Trimming removed 7 bases from V and 4 bases from J; junction bases left unmatched: 6. The germline V gene has CDR1 MGHDK and CDR2 SYGVNS. The CDR3 is made up of 13 amino acids.

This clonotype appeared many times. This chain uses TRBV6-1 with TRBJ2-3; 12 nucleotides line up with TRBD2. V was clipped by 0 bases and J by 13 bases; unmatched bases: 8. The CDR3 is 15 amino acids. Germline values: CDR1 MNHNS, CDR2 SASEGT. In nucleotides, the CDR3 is TGTGCCAGCAGTGAAGCGAGGGCTAGCGGGGGGGAGAAGTATTTT. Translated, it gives CASSEARASGGEKYF.

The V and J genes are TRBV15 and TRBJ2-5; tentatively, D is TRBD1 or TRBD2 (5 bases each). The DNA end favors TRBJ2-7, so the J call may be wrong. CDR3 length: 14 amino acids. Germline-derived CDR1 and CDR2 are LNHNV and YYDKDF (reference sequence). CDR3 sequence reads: CATSRDRDGYEQYF. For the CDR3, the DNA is TGTGCCACCAGCAGGGATCGGGACGGCTACGAGCAGTACTTC.

For the CDR3, the DNA is TGTACCAGCAGCCCTGGACTAGCGGGGGGCCCACGCTTTGGGGAGACCCAGTACTTC. It is translated as CTSSPGLAGGPRFGETQYF. The V gene is TRBV7-2, the J gene TRBJ2-5; 14 positions agree with TRBD2. This CDR3 comprises 19 residues. Germline CDR1 SGHTA, CDR2 FQGNSA. Unmatched junction bases numbered 16, after V lost 5 bases and J lost 5 bases.

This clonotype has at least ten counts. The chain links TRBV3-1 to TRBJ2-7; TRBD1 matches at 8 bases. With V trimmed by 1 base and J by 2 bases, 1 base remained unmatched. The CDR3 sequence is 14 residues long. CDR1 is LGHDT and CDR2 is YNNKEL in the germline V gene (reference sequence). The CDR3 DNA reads TGTGCCAGCAGCCAAGTACAGGGGGCCTACGAGCAGTACTTC. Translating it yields CASSQVQGAYEQYF.

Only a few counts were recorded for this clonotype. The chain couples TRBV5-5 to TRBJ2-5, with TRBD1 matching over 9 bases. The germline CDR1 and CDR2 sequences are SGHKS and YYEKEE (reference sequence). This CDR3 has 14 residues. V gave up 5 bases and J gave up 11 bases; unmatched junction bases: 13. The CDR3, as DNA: TGTGCCAGCAGGAGGGACAGGGCGAACAATGAGCAGTACTTC. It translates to CASRRDRANNEQYF.

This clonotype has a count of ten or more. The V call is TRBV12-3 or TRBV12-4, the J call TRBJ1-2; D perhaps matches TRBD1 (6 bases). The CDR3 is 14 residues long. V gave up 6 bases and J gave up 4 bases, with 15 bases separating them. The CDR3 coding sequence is TGTGCCAGCAGCCCGACAGGTTTAAGCTATGGCTACACCTTC. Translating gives CASSPTGLSYGYTF.

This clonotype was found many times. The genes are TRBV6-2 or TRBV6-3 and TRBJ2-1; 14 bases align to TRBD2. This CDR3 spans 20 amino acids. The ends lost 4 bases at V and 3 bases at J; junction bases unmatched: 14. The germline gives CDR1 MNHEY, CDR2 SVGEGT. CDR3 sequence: CASSFVLPGLAGELYNEQFF. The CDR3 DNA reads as TGTGCCAGCAGTTTTGTGCTCCCGGGACTAGCGGGGGAGCTCTACAATGAGCAGTTCTTC.

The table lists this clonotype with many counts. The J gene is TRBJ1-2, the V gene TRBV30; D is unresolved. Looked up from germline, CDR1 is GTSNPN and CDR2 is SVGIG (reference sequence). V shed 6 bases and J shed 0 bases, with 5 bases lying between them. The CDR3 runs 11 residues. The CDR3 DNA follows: TGTGCCTGCGTGGCTAACTATGGCTACACCTTC. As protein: CACVANYGYTF.